This TCR beta chain emerged from a study of OX40 agonist ivuxolimab in advanced cancers. This CDR3 contains 14 residues. The V gene lost 2 bases and the J gene lost 6 bases, with 13 bases spanning the gap. Per the germline V gene, CDR1 is MNHNS and CDR2 is SASEGT. A remark on this clone: Antigen unknown.

Repertoires were generated with immunoSEQ multiplex PCR, while TCRdb's copy carries only in-frame clones and drops some. This sample has 70,000 to 100,000 clones, with 70% to 90% found just once. Study-level findings and limits: Circulating CD4+ and CD8+ T cells showed clonal expansion by week 6 at 0.1 to 3.0 mg/kg.

This receptor was obtained from an adult with an advanced solid tumor such as melanoma, head and neck, liver or kidney cancer. The V and J genes are TRBV6-1 and TRBJ1-2; no firm D call. The source material was CD4+ or CD8+ T cells sorted from blood, sampled in a trial of the OX40 agonist ivuxolimab. CDR3 sequence: CASSEQRVGNGYTF. The CDR3 DNA follows: TGTGCCAGCAGTGAACAAAGGGTGGGGAATGGCTACACCTTC.